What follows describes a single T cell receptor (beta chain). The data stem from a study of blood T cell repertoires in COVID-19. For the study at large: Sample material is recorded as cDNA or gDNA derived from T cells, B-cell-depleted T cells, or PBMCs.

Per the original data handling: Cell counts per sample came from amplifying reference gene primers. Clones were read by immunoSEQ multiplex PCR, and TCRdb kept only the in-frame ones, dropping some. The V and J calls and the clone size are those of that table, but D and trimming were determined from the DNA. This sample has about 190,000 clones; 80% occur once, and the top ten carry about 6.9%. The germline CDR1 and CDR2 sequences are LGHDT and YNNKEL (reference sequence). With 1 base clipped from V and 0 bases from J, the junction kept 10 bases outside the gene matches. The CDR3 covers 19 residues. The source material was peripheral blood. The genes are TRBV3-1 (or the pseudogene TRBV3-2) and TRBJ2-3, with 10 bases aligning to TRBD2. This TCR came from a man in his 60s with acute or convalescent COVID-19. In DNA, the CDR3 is TGTGCCAGCAGCCAAGGGCTAGCGGGAGTCCTTAAGAGCACAGATACGCAGTATTTT. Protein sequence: CASSQGLAGVLKSTDTQYF.